This TCR beta chain derives from a study of blood T cell repertoires in COVID-19. Whole-study context: Donors in the United States, Italy and Spain gave samples during acute or convalescent COVID-19.

This CDR3 comprises 10 residues. The V gene lost 3 bases and the J gene lost 8 bases, with 8 bases spanning the gap. Looked up from germline, CDR1 is DFQATT and CDR2 is SNEGSKA (reference sequence). Authors' processing steps: Reference gene primer amplification yielded estimated nucleated cell counts. Using immunoSEQ multiplex PCR, the repertoire was profiled, and TCRdb retains in-frame clones only, with some absent. V, J and clone size were drawn from that table, and D and trimming were deduced from the DNA. Counted here are fewer than 250,000 clones, roughly nine tenths occurring once; the ten biggest clones make up 2% to 2.5%.

The gene calls are TRBV20-1 and TRBJ2-7; D possibly corresponds to TRBD2 (5 bases). This clonotype was sampled from a woman aged 45-60 years with acute or convalescent COVID-19. Material for sequencing was peripheral blood. The CDR3 DNA reads as TGCAGTGCTAGGAGGGAGAAGCAGTACTTC. Encoded protein: CSARREKQYF.